This T cell receptor (beta chain) was retrieved from a study of blood T cell repertoires in COVID-19. Germline CDR1 is LGHDT and CDR2 is YNNKEL (reference sequence). The CDR3 loop spans 14 amino acids. The germline V and J ends were trimmed by 2 bases and 7 bases, with 11 bases remaining between them. Assay used: immunoSEQ multiplex PCR; TCRdb lists only in-frame clones, some missing. The sample lists 95,000 or so clones; under 90% were seen once. Sequencing was carried out using peripheral blood. The rearrangement uses TRBV3-1 (or the pseudogene TRBV3-2) and TRBJ1-4; tentative D call: TRBD1 (5 bases). This receptor was identified in a human donor in a cohort sampled during active COVID-19. The DNA for the CDR3 is TGTGCCAGCAGCCAACCAACGGGGGGTGAAAAACTGTTTTTT. This gives the protein CASSQPTGGEKLFF.